This T cell receptor beta chain was recorded in a study of cytomegalovirus exposure and HLA in healthy donors. As for the study in general: Early release data held tens of millions of unique TCRs from HLA-typed donors.

By frequency in the sample, this clone is medium-sized. Its antigen is undetermined. Overall study results and limits: TCR beta sequences reportedly predicted most subjects' HLA-A and HLA-B alleles accurately.

A multiplex PCR was run with 60 Vbeta primers and 13 Jbeta primers. TCRdb keeps only in-frame clones here, not all; method: immunoSEQ multiplex PCR. The sample carries about 94,000 clones, roughly 80% recorded once. Sequencing used PBMCs. This TCR came from a man aged 25-45 years in good health and CMV-seronegative.

Here the CDR3 reads CASSQDRFGGSPLHF. CDR3 nucleotides: TGCGCCAGCAGCCAAGATCGATTCGGGGGTTCACCCCTCCACTTT. The rearrangement links TRBV4-3 to TRBJ1-6; the D gene is possibly TRBD1 (5 bases). There are 15 residues in the CDR3. Germline CDR1 LGHNA, CDR2 YSLEER. V was pared by 0 bases and J by 9 bases, with 12 bases between.